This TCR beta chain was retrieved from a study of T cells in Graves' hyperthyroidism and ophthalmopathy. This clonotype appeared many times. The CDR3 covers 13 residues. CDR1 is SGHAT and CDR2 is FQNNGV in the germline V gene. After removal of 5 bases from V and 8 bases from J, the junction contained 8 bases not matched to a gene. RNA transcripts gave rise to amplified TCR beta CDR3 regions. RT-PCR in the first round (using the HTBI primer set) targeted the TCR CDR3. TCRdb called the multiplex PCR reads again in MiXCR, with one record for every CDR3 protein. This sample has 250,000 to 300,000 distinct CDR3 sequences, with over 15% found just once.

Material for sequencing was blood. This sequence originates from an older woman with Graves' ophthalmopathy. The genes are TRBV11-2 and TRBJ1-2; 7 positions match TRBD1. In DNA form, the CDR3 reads TGTGCCAGCAGCCCCGACAGGGATCGGGGCTACACCTTC. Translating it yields CASSPDRDRGYTF. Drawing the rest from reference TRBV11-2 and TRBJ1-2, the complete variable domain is EAGVAQSPRYKIIEKRQSVAFWCNPISGHATLYWYQQILGQGPKLLIQFQNNGVVDDSQLPKDRFSAERLKGVDSTLKIQPAKLEDSAVYLCASSPDRDRGYTFGSGTRLTVV.